Listed below are T cell receptor beta chains from one sample, sequenced in a study of CD8 T cells in ankylosing spondylitis. TCRdb reanalysed the 5' RACE reads using MiXCR and keeps one entry per CDR3 protein. The table lists about 13,000 distinct CDR3 sequences, around 2.8% of them singletons. Sequencing was performed on blood, either unsorted or a sorted T cell fraction (not recorded which). These receptors all come from a male donor with ankylosing spondylitis or in good health (not recorded which). The CDR3 runs from the conserved cysteine through the conserved F or W. D genes are given only for firm matches. The listing skips clone size in some rows; elsewhere it reads once, few, many or a size class.

v_call: TRBV9
j_call: TRBJ2-3
d_call: -
clone_size: many
cdr3_nt: TGTGCCAGCAGCGTAGGTTTGAGGGAAGCGCAGTATTTT
cdr3_aa: CASSVGLREAQYF

v_call: TRBV9
j_call: TRBJ1-1
d_call: TRBD1
clone_size: many
cdr3_nt: TGTGCCAGCAGCCTCGGAACAGGGGGCGTGTACACTGAAGCTTTCTTT
cdr3_aa: CASSLGTGGVYTEAFF

v_call: TRBV9
j_call: TRBJ2-2
d_call: -
clone_size: many
cdr3_nt: TGTGCCAGCAGCGTGACAGGAGTCGGAACCGGGGAGCTGTTTTTT
cdr3_aa: CASSVTGVGTGELFF

v_call: TRBV9
j_call: TRBJ2-7
d_call: TRBD2
clone_size: many
cdr3_nt: TGTGCCAGCAGCGCGCTAGCGGGAGGGCACGAGCAGTACTTC
cdr3_aa: CASSALAGGHEQYF

v_call: TRBV9
j_call: TRBJ2-2
d_call: TRBD2
clone_size: many
cdr3_nt: TGTGCCAGCAGCGTGCCCCTAGGACTAGCGGGGACCACCGGGGAGCTGTTTTTT
cdr3_aa: CASSVPLGLAGTTGELFF

v_call: TRBV9
j_call: TRBJ2-2
d_call: -
clone_size: many
cdr3_nt: TGTGCCAGCAGCGTAGATTGGCTAGCGAACACCGGGGAGCTGTTTTTT
cdr3_aa: CASSVDWLANTGELFF

v_call: TRBV9
j_call: TRBJ1-2
d_call: -
clone_size: many
cdr3_nt: TGTGCCAGCAGCGTAGAACAGGTCTATGGCTACACCTTC
cdr3_aa: CASSVEQVYGYTF

v_call: TRBV9
j_call: TRBJ1-1
d_call: -
clone_size: many
cdr3_nt: TGTGCCAGCAGCGCCGCAGGACAAACTGAAGCTTTCTTT
cdr3_aa: CASSAAGQTEAFF

v_call: TRBV9
j_call: TRBJ2-1
d_call: TRBD2
clone_size: many
cdr3_nt: TGTGCCAGCAGCGTAGATCAAGCGGGAGGGCCAAAGAATGAGCAGTTCTTC
cdr3_aa: CASSVDQAGGPKNEQFF

v_call: TRBV9
j_call: TRBJ2-5
d_call: TRBD2
clone_size: many
cdr3_nt: TGTGCCAGCAGCGTCGGACTAGCTCTAGAGACCCAGTACTTC
cdr3_aa: CASSVGLALETQYF

v_call: TRBV9
j_call: TRBJ2-1
d_call: TRBD2
clone_size: medium-sized
cdr3_nt: TGTGCCAGCAGCGAACTAGCGGGGGACTACAATGAGCAGTTCTTC
cdr3_aa: CASSELAGDYNEQFF

v_call: TRBV9
j_call: TRBJ2-3
d_call: TRBD2
clone_size: medium-sized
cdr3_nt: TGTGCCAGCAGCGACGCAGCGGGGGGTAGCACAGATACGCAGTATTTT
cdr3_aa: CASSDAAGGSTDTQYF

v_call: TRBV9
j_call: TRBJ1-3
d_call: TRBD1
clone_size: many
cdr3_nt: TGTGCCAGCAGCGCAAGACAGGGCTCTGGAAACACCATATATTTT
cdr3_aa: CASSARQGSGNTIYF

v_call: TRBV9
j_call: TRBJ1-1
d_call: TRBD1
clone_size: many
cdr3_nt: TGTGCCAGCAGCGTAGCCTTGGACAGGGGACCCTTGAACACTGAAGCTTTCTTT
cdr3_aa: CASSVALDRGPLNTEAFF

v_call: TRBV9
j_call: TRBJ2-7
d_call: TRBD2
clone_size: many
cdr3_nt: TGTGCCAGCAGCGTAGCTAGCGGGGCAACCTACGAGCAGTACTTC
cdr3_aa: CASSVASGATYEQYF

v_call: TRBV9
j_call: TRBJ2-1
d_call: -
clone_size: many
cdr3_nt: TGTGCCAGCAGCGGAGCCCCGGGACAAATCTACAATGAGCAGTTCTTC
cdr3_aa: CASSGAPGQIYNEQFF

v_call: TRBV9
j_call: TRBJ2-3
d_call: TRBD2
clone_size: many
cdr3_nt: TGTGCCAGCAGCGAGAGACGAGGACTAGCGGGGGTTACAGATACGCAGTATTTT
cdr3_aa: CASSERRGLAGVTDTQYF

v_call: TRBV9
j_call: TRBJ2-1
d_call: -
clone_size: many
cdr3_nt: TGTGCCAGCAGCGCCGACCCCGGGGCTGCGCAGTTCTTC
cdr3_aa: CASSADPGAAQFF

v_call: TRBV9
j_call: TRBJ2-1
d_call: -
clone_size: many
cdr3_nt: TGTGCCAGCAGCGTAGGCGCAGGGAGAGAGTTCTTC
cdr3_aa: CASSVGAGREFF

v_call: TRBV9
j_call: TRBJ2-2
d_call: -
clone_size: many
cdr3_nt: TGTGCCAGCAGCGTAACAGATAACACCGGGGAGCTGTTTTTT
cdr3_aa: CASSVTDNTGELFF

v_call: TRBV9
j_call: TRBJ2-2
d_call: TRBD1
clone_size: many
cdr3_nt: TGTGCCAGCAGCACTCGGACAGGGGGCACCGGGGAGCTGTTTTTT
cdr3_aa: CASSTRTGGTGELFF

v_call: TRBV9
j_call: TRBJ2-2
d_call: -
clone_size: many
cdr3_nt: TGTGCCAGCAGCGTAGAGTTAAGGATGGGAACTACCGGGGAGCTGTTTTTT
cdr3_aa: CASSVELRMGTTGELFF

v_call: TRBV9
j_call: TRBJ1-6
d_call: -
clone_size: many
cdr3_nt: TGTGCCAGCAGCGTGAGACAGGACAATTCACCCCTCCACTTT
cdr3_aa: CASSVRQDNSPLHF

v_call: TRBV9
j_call: TRBJ2-7
d_call: -
clone_size: many
cdr3_nt: TGTGCCAGCAGCCCGAGAGGCGGATACGAGCAGTACTTC
cdr3_aa: CASSPRGGYEQYF

v_call: TRBV29-1
j_call: TRBJ2-2
d_call: -
clone_size: many
cdr3_nt: TGCAGCGTTGAAGATTTAGGGGGCGGGATCGGGGAGCTGTTTTTT
cdr3_aa: CSVEDLGGGIGELFF

v_call: TRBV9
j_call: TRBJ1-4
d_call: -
clone_size: many
cdr3_nt: TGTGCCAGCAGCGCTAATGAAAAACTGTTTTTT
cdr3_aa: CASSANEKLFF

v_call: TRBV9
j_call: TRBJ1-2
d_call: TRBD1
clone_size: many
cdr3_nt: TGTGCCAGCAGCCGTCCTGACAGGGACTATGGCTACACCTTC
cdr3_aa: CASSRPDRDYGYTF

v_call: TRBV9
j_call: TRBJ1-2
d_call: -
clone_size: many
cdr3_nt: TGTGCCAGCAGCGCGTCGTCAGGTGGATATGGCTACACCTTC
cdr3_aa: CASSASSGGYGYTF

v_call: TRBV9
j_call: TRBJ2-5
d_call: -
clone_size: many
cdr3_nt: TGTGCCAGCAGCGTAGATCAAGGGACCCAGTACTTC
cdr3_aa: CASSVDQGTQYF

v_call: TRBV9
j_call: TRBJ2-3
d_call: -
clone_size: medium-sized
cdr3_nt: TGTGCCAGCAGTCAGGGGGGGGGCTCGACTAAGGGGTTCACAGATACGCAGTATTTT
cdr3_aa: CASSQGGGSTKGFTDTQYF

v_call: TRBV9
j_call: TRBJ2-7
d_call: TRBD1
clone_size: medium-sized
cdr3_nt: TGTGCCAGCAGCGTAGGAGGGGGCCTCAGAGGGGAGCAGTACTTC
cdr3_aa: CASSVGGGLRGEQYF

v_call: TRBV9
j_call: TRBJ2-1
d_call: TRBD2
clone_size: -
cdr3_nt: TGTGCCAGCAGCGTAGTTGGGACTAGCGGACTCAATGAGCAGTTCTTC
cdr3_aa: CASSVVGTSGLNEQFF

v_call: TRBV9
j_call: TRBJ2-5
d_call: TRBD1
clone_size: many
cdr3_nt: TGTGCCAGCAGCGCTGGACAGGGGGCAAATACCCAGTACTTC
cdr3_aa: CASSAGQGANTQYF

v_call: TRBV9
j_call: TRBJ2-1
d_call: -
clone_size: many
cdr3_nt: TGTGCCAGCAGCGTACTCAGCAGATTTGACAATGAGCAGTTCTTC
cdr3_aa: CASSVLSRFDNEQFF

v_call: TRBV9
j_call: TRBJ2-1
d_call: TRBD1
clone_size: many
cdr3_nt: TGTGCCAGCAGCGCAGGGGGCCCTTACAATGAGCAGTTCTTC
cdr3_aa: CASSAGGPYNEQFF

v_call: TRBV24-1
j_call: TRBJ2-7
d_call: -
clone_size: many
cdr3_nt: TGTGCCACCAGTGATGGGGCGCTCCACGAGCAGTACTTC
cdr3_aa: CATSDGALHEQYF

v_call: TRBV9
j_call: TRBJ1-4
d_call: -
clone_size: many
cdr3_nt: TGTGCCAGCAGCGGAGGACAGCCCAAACGGAATGAAAAACTGTTTTTT
cdr3_aa: CASSGGQPKRNEKLFF

v_call: TRBV9
j_call: TRBJ1-5
d_call: TRBD1
clone_size: many
cdr3_nt: TGTGCCAGCAGCGTTACAGGGGCGACGGGGCAGCCCCAGCATTTT
cdr3_aa: CASSVTGATGQPQHF

v_call: TRBV9
j_call: TRBJ2-2
d_call: -
clone_size: many
cdr3_nt: TGTGCCAGCAGGGCGTTACTGAGAAGGGCGAACACCGGGGAGCTGTTTTTT
cdr3_aa: CASRALLRRANTGELFF

v_call: TRBV9
j_call: TRBJ2-2
d_call: TRBD2
clone_size: -
cdr3_nt: TGTGCCAGCAGCGTAGGCGTAGCGGGTGTAAACACCGGGGAGCTGTTTTTT
cdr3_aa: CASSVGVAGVNTGELFF

v_call: TRBV10-1
j_call: TRBJ2-7
d_call: -
clone_size: many
cdr3_nt: TGCGCCAGGAGATTGACAGGATTCTACGAGCAGTACTTC
cdr3_aa: CARRLTGFYEQYF

v_call: TRBV9
j_call: TRBJ2-1
d_call: TRBD2
clone_size: many
cdr3_nt: TGTGCCAGCAGCGTAGACGTTAGGAGCGGGAGTGGTGTAAATGAGCAGTTCTTC
cdr3_aa: CASSVDVRSGSGVNEQFF

v_call: TRBV9
j_call: TRBJ2-1
d_call: -
clone_size: medium-sized
cdr3_nt: TGTGCCAGCAGCGGGATACTTGGGGACAATGAGCAGTTCTTC
cdr3_aa: CASSGILGDNEQFF

v_call: TRBV9
j_call: TRBJ2-3
d_call: TRBD2
clone_size: many
cdr3_nt: TGTGCCAGCAGCGTAGGGGAGGGGGAAGGGGGACTAGCGGGCACAGATACGCAGTATTTT
cdr3_aa: CASSVGEGEGGLAGTDTQYF